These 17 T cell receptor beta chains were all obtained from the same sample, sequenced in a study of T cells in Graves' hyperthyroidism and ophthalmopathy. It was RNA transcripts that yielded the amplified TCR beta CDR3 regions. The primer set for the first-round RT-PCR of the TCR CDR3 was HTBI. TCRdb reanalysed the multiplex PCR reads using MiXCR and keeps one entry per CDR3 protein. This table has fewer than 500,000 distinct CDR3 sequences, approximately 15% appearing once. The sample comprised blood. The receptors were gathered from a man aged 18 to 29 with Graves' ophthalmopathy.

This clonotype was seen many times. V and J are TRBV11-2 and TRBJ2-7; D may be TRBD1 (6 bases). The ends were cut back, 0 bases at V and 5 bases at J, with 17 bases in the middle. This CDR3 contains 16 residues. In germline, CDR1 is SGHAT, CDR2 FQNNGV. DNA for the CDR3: TGTGCCAGCAGCTTAGATTACTATACAGGGTTCCACGAGCAGTACTTC. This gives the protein CASSLDYYTGFHEQYF. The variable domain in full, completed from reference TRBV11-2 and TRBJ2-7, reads EAGVAQSPRYKIIEKRQSVAFWCNPISGHATLYWYQQILGQGPKLLIQFQNNGVVDDSQLPKDRFSAERLKGVDSTLKIQPAKLEDSAVYLCASSLDYYTGFHEQYFGPGTRLTVT.

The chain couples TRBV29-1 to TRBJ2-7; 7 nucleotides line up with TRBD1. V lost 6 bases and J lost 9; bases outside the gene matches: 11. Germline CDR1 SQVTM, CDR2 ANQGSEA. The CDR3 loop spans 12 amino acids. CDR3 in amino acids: CSVLGQEGGQYF. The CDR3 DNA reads TGCAGCGTCCTTGGACAGGAAGGAGGGCAGTACTTC.

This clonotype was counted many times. Here the CDR3 DNA reads TGTGCCAGCAGCCATTCACAGGGGAATGAGCAGTTCTTC. This translates into CASSHSQGNEQFF. V usage is TRBV3-1 and J usage is TRBJ2-1; TRBD1 matches 7 bases. The J segment lost 7 bases and the V segment lost 3 bases, leaving 3 bases of the junction unmatched. Germline loops: CDR1 LGHDT, CDR2 YNNKEL (reference sequence). The CDR3 spans 13 residues.

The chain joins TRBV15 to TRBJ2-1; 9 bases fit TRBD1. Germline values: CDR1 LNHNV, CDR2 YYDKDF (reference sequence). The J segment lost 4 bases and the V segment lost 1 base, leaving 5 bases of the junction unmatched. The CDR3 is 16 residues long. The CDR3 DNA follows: TGTGCCACCAGCAGAGTTGGACAGGGGATATACAATGAGCAGTTCTTC. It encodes CATSRVGQGIYNEQFF.

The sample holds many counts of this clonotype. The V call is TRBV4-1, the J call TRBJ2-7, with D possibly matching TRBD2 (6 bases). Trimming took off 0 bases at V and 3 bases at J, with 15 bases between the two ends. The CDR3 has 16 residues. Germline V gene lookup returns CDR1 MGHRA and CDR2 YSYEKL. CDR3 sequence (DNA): TGCGCCAGCAGCCAAGAAACGGGGGAGAACCTCTACGAGCAGTACTTC. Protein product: CASSQETGENLYEQYF.

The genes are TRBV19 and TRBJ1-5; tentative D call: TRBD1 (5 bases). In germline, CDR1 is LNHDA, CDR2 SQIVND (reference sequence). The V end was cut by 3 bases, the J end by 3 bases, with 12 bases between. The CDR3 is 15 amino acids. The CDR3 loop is CASSIEWGSNQPQHF. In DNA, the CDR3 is TGTGCCAGTAGTATCGAGTGGGGCTCCAATCAGCCCCAGCATTTT.

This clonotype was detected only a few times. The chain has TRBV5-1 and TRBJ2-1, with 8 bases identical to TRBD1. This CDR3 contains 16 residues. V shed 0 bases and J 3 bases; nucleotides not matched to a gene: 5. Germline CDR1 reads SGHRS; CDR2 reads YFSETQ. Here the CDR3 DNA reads TGCGCCAGCAGCTTGGCCCCAGGGGGCGACTACAATGAGCAGTTCTTC. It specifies CASSLAPGGDYNEQFF.

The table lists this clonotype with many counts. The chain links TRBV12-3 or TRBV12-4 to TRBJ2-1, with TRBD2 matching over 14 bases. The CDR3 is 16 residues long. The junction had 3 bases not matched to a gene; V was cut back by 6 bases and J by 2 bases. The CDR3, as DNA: TGTGCCAGCAGGGGACTAGCGGGGGACACCTACAATGAGCAGTTCTTC. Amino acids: CASRGLAGDTYNEQFF.

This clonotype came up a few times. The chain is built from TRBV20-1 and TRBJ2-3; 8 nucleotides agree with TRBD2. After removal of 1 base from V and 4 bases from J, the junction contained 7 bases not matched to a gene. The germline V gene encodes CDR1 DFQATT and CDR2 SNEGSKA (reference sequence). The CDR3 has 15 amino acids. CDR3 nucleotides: TGCAGTGCTAGAGTCCGGGGGGGGGCCTCAGATACGCAGTATTTT. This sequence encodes CSARVRGGASDTQYF.

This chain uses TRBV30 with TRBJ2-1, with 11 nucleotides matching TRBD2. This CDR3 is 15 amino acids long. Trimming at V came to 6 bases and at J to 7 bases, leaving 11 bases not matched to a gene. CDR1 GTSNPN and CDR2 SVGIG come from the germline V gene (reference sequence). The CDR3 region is CACTGLAGGLNEQFF. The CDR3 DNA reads TGTGCCTGCACTGGGTTAGCGGGAGGGCTAAATGAGCAGTTCTTC.

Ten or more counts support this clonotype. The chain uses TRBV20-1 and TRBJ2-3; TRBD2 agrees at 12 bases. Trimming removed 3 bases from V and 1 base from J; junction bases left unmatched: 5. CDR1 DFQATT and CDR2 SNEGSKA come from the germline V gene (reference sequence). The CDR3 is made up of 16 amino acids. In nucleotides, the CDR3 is TGCAGTGCTAGGTCGGCTAGCGGGGGGGGCACAGATACGCAGTATTTT. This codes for CSARSASGGGTDTQYF.

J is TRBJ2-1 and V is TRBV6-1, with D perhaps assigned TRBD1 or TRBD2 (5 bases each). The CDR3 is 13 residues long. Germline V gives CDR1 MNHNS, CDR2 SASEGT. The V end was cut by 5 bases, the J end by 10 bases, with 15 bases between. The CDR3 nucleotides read TGTGCCAGCAGTCGGGACGGAACCTACGAGCAGTTCTTC. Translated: CASSRDGTYEQFF.

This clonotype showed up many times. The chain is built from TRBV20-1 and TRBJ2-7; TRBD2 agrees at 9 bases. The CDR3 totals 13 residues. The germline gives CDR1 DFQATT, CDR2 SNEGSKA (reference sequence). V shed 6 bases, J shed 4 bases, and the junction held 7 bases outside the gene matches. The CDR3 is CSADSGRQYEQYF. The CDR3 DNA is TGCAGTGCCGATAGCGGGAGACAGTACGAGCAGTACTTC.

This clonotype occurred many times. This CDR3 reads CASKYTRNTYEQYF. The CDR3 nucleotides are TGTGCCAGCAAGTATACCAGGAACACCTACGAGCAGTACTTC. The chain employs TRBV27 and TRBJ2-7; no clear D. Germline CDR1 is MNHEY and CDR2 is SMNVEV (reference sequence). With 7 bases removed from V and 2 bases from J, the gap between germline ends came to 15 bases. The CDR3 sequence is 14 residues long.

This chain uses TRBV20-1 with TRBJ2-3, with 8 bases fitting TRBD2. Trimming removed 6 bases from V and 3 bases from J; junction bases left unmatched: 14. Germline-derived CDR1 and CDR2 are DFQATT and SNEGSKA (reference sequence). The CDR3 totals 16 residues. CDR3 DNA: TGCAGTGCCTCCCCGCGTCTGAGACTAGCGACAGATACGCAGTATTTT. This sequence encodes CSASPRLRLATDTQYF.

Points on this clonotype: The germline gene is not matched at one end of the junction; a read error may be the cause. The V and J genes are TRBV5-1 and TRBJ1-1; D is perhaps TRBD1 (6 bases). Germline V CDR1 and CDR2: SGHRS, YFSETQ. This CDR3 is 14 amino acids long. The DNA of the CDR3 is TGCACCAGCTCCACCAGGGGCGCAAACACTGAAGCTTTCTTT. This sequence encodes CTSSTRGANTEAFF.

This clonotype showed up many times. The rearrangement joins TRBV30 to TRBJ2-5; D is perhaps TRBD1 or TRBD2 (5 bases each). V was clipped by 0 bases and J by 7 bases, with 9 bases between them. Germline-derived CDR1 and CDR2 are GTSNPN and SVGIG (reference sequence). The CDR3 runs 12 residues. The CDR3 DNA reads TGTGCCTGGAGTGTGGGGGAAGGGACCCAGTACTTC. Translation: CAWSVGEGTQYF.